Presented here are 14 T cell receptor beta chains from one specimen sequenced in a study of T cells in localized non-small cell lung cancer. Generated by immunoSEQ multiplex PCR, the TCRdb table keeps only in-frame clones and is missing some. The sample lists roughly 38,000 clones; 88% were seen once. This specimen consisted of peripheral blood, obtained before any cancer treatment. All receptors come from a female donor at least 60 years old with stage I squamous cell lung carcinoma.

This chain links TRBV23-1 with TRBJ2-5; the D gene is possibly TRBD2 (5 bases). TRBV23-1 is assigned to the ORF class and has an uncertain function. The CDR3 spans 15 residues. The V end was cut by 5 bases, the J end by 2 bases, with 15 bases between. CDR3 residues: CASSSCGFRQETQYF. Here the CDR3 DNA reads TGCGCCAGCAGTTCCTGCGGGTTCCGGCAAGAGACCCAGTACTTC.

The rearrangement uses TRBV7-3 and TRBJ1-1; unclear D gene. The germline V gene encodes CDR1 SGHTA and CDR2 FQGTGA. The CDR3 is made up of 14 amino acids. V was clipped by 5 bases and J by 2 bases, with 12 bases between them. The CDR3 region has the DNA TGTGCCAGCAGCGCCACCGGGATAAACACTGAAGCTTTCTTT. Translation: CASSATGINTEAFF.

The chain recombines TRBV6-6 with TRBJ2-1, with 8 bases fitting TRBD2. The CDR3 is made up of 15 amino acids. Germline V lookup: CDR1 MNHNY, CDR2 SVGAGI (reference sequence). V was clipped by 5 bases and J by 5 bases; unmatched bases: 8. CDR3 sequence (DNA): TGTGCCAGCAGTCCCGGTGGTAGCGGGGACAATGAGCAGTTCTTC. This gives the protein CASSPGGSGDNEQFF.

J is TRBJ1-5 and V is TRBV19; 7 positions agree with TRBD1. J was trimmed by 0 bases and V by 7 bases; bases with no gene match: 9. The CDR3 covers 16 residues. In germline, CDR1 is LNHDA, CDR2 SQIVND (reference sequence). The CDR3 loop is CASTAGQGDSNQPQHF. The CDR3 DNA follows: TGTGCCAGTACCGCCGGCCAGGGGGATAGCAATCAGCCCCAGCATTTT.

The V gene is TRBV30, the J gene TRBJ2-5; D is undetermined. The CDR3 covers 12 residues. Germline CDR1 GTSNPN, CDR2 SVGIG (reference sequence). V shed 0 bases and J shed 2 bases, with 4 bases lying between them. DNA of the CDR3: TGTGCCTGGAGTGTTTTACAAGAGACCCAGTACTTC. Translated: CAWSVLQETQYF. The full variable domain, its missing parts supplied by reference TRBV30 and TRBJ2-5, is SQTIHQWPATLVQPVGSPLSLECTVEGTSNPNLYWYRQAAGRGLQLLFYSVGIGQISSEVPQNLSASRPQDRQFILSSKKLLLSDSGFYLCAWSVLQETQYFGPGTRLLVL.

The J gene is TRBJ2-3, the V gene TRBV7-2, with 9 bases identical to TRBD2. V lost 8 bases, J lost 0 bases, and 6 bases stayed unmatched. This CDR3 region has 15 residues. Germline V lookup: CDR1 SGHTA, CDR2 FQGNSA. The CDR3 sequence is CASRLAAISTDTQYF. The DNA for the CDR3 is TGTGCCAGCCGACTAGCGGCGATTAGCACAGATACGCAGTATTTT.

This clone showed up just a few times. The DNA of the CDR3 is TGTGCCAGCAGCTTAGGGGGCGTCAGGGACGAGCAGTACTTC. Protein sequence: CASSLGGVRDEQYF. The rearrangement joins TRBV5-8 to TRBJ2-7; TRBD1 matches 7 bases. The CDR3 extends over 14 amino acids. Germline CDR1 and CDR2: SGHTS and YDEGEE. The junction had 7 bases not matched to a gene; V was cut back by 2 bases and J by 5 bases.

The chain links TRBV5-7 to TRBJ2-2; D is perhaps TRBD1 (5 bases). TRBV5-7 is given ORF status, its function remaining uncertain. The CDR3 extends over 12 amino acids. Deletions cut 5 bases from V and 6 bases from J, with 8 bases between. The CDR3 is CASRGDPGELFF. CDR3 bases: TGTGCCAGCAGAGGGGATCCCGGGGAGCTGTTTTTT.

The chain carries TRBV5-1 and TRBJ1-3; 8 bases fit TRBD1. The J segment lost 8 bases and the V segment lost 4 bases, leaving 8 bases of the junction unmatched. Germline CDR1 is SGHRS and CDR2 is YFSETQ. CDR3 size: 14 residues. This CDR3 reads CASSQDRVTDTIYF. The CDR3 DNA sequence: TGCGCCAGCAGCCAGGACAGGGTCACGGACACCATATATTTT.

The chain combines TRBV7-9 with TRBJ2-5; D possibly corresponds to TRBD2 (5 bases). This CDR3 comprises 14 residues. Trimming shortened V by 6 bases and J by 9 bases, and 20 bases separated the two germline ends. In germline, CDR1 is SEHNR, CDR2 FQNEAQ (reference sequence). The CDR3: CASSSRAGRWAQYF. DNA of the CDR3: TGTGCCAGCAGTTCGAGGGCCGGTCGTTGGGCCCAGTACTTC.

This chain uses TRBV7-9 with TRBJ1-2; tentatively, D is TRBD1 (6 bases). CDR1 is SEHNR and CDR2 is FQNEAQ in the germline V gene (reference sequence). The CDR3 has 16 residues. Trimming took 2 bases from V and 5 from J, leaving 18 bases between them. The CDR3 DNA is TGTGCCAGCAGCTTACGGGTTTCAACAGGGCCATATGGCTACACCTTC. Protein: CASSLRVSTGPYGYTF.

In DNA, the CDR3 is TGTGCCAGCAGCCTCCGGGCGCTTGGGGGGGCCAACGTCCTGACTTTC. Protein: CASSLRALGGANVLTF. V usage is TRBV5-8 and J usage is TRBJ2-6; D gene uncertain. The CDR3 loop spans 16 amino acids. Trimming pared 4 bases from V and 4 bases from J, leaving 15 bases between. In germline, CDR1 is SGHTS, CDR2 YDEGEE.

The chain combines TRBV6-1 with TRBJ2-7; D remains ambiguous. Germline CDR1 MNHNS, CDR2 SASEGT. This CDR3 region has 12 residues. V lost 6 bases, J lost 5 bases, and 11 bases lay in between. The CDR3 is CASRTDLDEQYF. DNA of the CDR3: TGTGCCAGCAGGACTGACTTGGACGAGCAGTACTTC.

This chain links TRBV30 with TRBJ2-1; TRBD1 is a possible D gene (6 bases). Germline assignment: CDR1 GTSNPN and CDR2 SVGIG (reference sequence). This CDR3 comprises 13 residues. V lost 7 bases and J 0 bases, leaving 10 bases between the germline ends. The CDR3 spells CAFADSSYNEQFF. CDR3 nucleotide sequence: TGTGCCTTTGCGGACAGCTCCTACAATGAGCAGTTCTTC.